This T cell receptor (beta chain) was sequenced during a study of chemoradiotherapy in HPV16-positive cancers. V lost 1 base and J lost 1; bases outside the gene matches: 5. This CDR3 spans 16 amino acids. CDR1 is SGHRS, CDR2 YFSETQ, per germline. A remark on this clone: The antigen remains undetermined.

The data were produced by immunoSEQ multiplex PCR, yet TCRdb's version contains in-frame clones alone and is incomplete. Among over 13,000 clones, 60% to 85% were seen once, and the ten largest hold 9.6%. Findings and limits, study-wide: The functional HPV-specific definition rests on just two HPV16-positive patients. Candidate HPV-specific clones and E7-related TCR motifs grew in tumor during treatment. Better recurrence-free survival went with HPV-responsive T-cell expansion in HPV16-positive patients.

The chain combines TRBV5-1 with TRBJ1-1, with TRBD1 identical over 9 bases. The sequence came from a human donor with HPV-associated anogenital cancer. The material was obtained from a patient who underwent chemoradiotherapy. CDR3 nucleotide sequence: TGCGCCAGCAGCTTGTACCCGGACAGGGGGAACACTGAAGCTTTCTTT. The encoded protein is CASSLYPDRGNTEAFF.